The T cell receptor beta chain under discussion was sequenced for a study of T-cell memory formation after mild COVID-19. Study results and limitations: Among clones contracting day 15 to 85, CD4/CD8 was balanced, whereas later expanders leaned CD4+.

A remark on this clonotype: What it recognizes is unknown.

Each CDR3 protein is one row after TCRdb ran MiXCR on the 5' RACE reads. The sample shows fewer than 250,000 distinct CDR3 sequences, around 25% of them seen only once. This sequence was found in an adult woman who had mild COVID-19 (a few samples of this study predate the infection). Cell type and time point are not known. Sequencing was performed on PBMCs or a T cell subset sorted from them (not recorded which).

As DNA, the CDR3 is TGTGCCACCAGTGATTTTACCAGGGCAAGCTACAATGAGCAGTTCTTC. It is translated as CATSDFTRASYNEQFF. The V gene is TRBV24-1, the J gene TRBJ2-1, with a possible D match to TRBD1 (5 bases). Trimming removed 1 base from V and 3 bases from J, with 12 bases in between. The CDR3 is 16 residues long. Germline CDR1 KGHDR, CDR2 SFDVKD.